The T cell receptor beta chain under discussion was sequenced for a study of blood T cells in healthy people across ages. Primers used in a second PCR of roughly 7 to 12 cycles were a sample-barcoded 5' primer and a J-beta primer mix. Each CDR3 protein gets one entry after TCRdb re-called the 5' RACE reads with MiXCR. The table records some 1.8 million distinct CDR3 sequences, about two fifths of them present only once. The germline gives CDR1 LGHDT, CDR2 YNNKEL (reference sequence). This CDR3 is built from 14 residues. Trimming took 0 bases from V and 3 from J, leaving 8 bases between them. The chain is built from TRBV3-1 and TRBJ1-1; D is uncertain. Sequenced: blood. The TCR originated in a human donor in good health. This CDR3 is CASSQDLTYTEAFF. The CDR3 DNA is TGTGCCAGCAGCCAAGATCTGACCTACACTGAAGCTTTCTTT. Using reference TRBV3-1 and TRBJ1-1 for the parts outside the CDR3, the full variable domain is DTAVSQTPKYLVTQMGNDKSIKCEQNLGHDTMYWYKQDSKKFLKIMFSYNNKELIINETVPNRFSPKSPDKAHLNLHINSLELGDSAVYFCASSQDLTYTEAFFGQGTRLTVV.